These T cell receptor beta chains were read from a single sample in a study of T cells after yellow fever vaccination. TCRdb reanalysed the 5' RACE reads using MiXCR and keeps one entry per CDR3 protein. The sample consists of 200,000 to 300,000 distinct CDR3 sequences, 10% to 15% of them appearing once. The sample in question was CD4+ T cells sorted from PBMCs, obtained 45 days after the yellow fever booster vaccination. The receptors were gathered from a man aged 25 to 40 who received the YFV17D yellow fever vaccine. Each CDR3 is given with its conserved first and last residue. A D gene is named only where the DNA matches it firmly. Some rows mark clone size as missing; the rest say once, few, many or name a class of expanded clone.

CSAPKPSRGNTGELFF | TGCAGTGCTCCTAAACCTTCCCGGGGGAACACCGGGGAGCTGTTTTTT | 16 | TRBV20-1 | few | TRBJ2-2 | .
CASSYFGTSGYNEQFF | TGTGCCAGCAGTTACTTTGGGACTAGCGGCTACAATGAGCAGTTCTTC | 16 | TRBV6-5 | . | TRBJ2-1 | TRBD2
CSAPVQREKSEQYF | TGCAGTGCCCCAGTCCAGCGGGAGAAAAGCGAGCAGTACTTC | 14 | TRBV20-1 | few | TRBJ2-7 | TRBD2
CASSLSLGRSTDTQYF | TGTGCCAGCAGCTTAAGTCTTGGCAGGAGCACAGATACGCAGTATTTT | 16 | TRBV7-2 | many | TRBJ2-3 | .
CASAGTGGYGYTF | TGTGCCAGCGCCGGGACAGGAGGATATGGCTACACCTTC | 13 | TRBV12-3/TRBV12-4 | . | TRBJ1-2 | TRBD1
CASSLEPGTGTEQYF | TGCGCCAGCAGCTTGGAACCCGGGACAGGGACCGAGCAGTACTTC | 15 | TRBV5-1 | few | TRBJ2-7 | TRBD1
CASSPPPFNEKLFF | TGTGCCAGCAGTCCGCCCCCCTTTAATGAAAAACTGTTTTTT | 14 | TRBV12-3/TRBV12-4 | few | TRBJ1-4 | .
CSAPNRGDTQYF | TGCAGTGCTCCCAACAGGGGAGATACGCAGTATTTT | 12 | TRBV20-1 | few | TRBJ2-3 | TRBD1
CSVEDREVSTGELFF | TGCAGCGTCGAGGACAGGGAAGTTTCCACCGGGGAGCTGTTTTTT | 15 | TRBV29-1 | few | TRBJ2-2 | TRBD1
CASSNAGVGETQYF | TGTGCCAGCAGCAACGCGGGAGTAGGTGAGACCCAGTACTTC | 14 | TRBV6-2/TRBV6-3 | . | TRBJ2-5 | TRBD2
CASSEYGGQTQYF | TGTGCCAGCAGTGAATATGGGGGTCAGACCCAGTACTTC | 13 | TRBV25-1 | few | TRBJ2-5 | .
CSARDAQKSPDTQYF | TGCAGTGCTAGAGATGCGCAGAAAAGCCCAGATACGCAGTATTTT | 15 | TRBV20-1 | many | TRBJ2-3 | .
CASSSGLAGGTYEQYF | TGTGCCAGCAGCTCCGGACTAGCGGGAGGGACGTACGAGCAGTACTTC | 16 | TRBV7-6 | . | TRBJ2-7 | TRBD2
CASNLGLQNRETQYF | TGCGCCAGCAATCTGGGACTCCAAAACCGAGAGACCCAGTACTTC | 15 | TRBV5-1 | . | TRBJ2-5 | .
CSVHASGQAKNIQYF | . | 15 | TRBV29-1 | . | TRBJ2-4 | .
CSAAQLARTSLTDTQYF | TGCAGTGCCGCCCAACTAGCCAGAACTTCCCTCACAGATACGCAGTATTTT | 17 | TRBV20-1 | . | TRBJ2-3 | .
CASSQAGGPSTDTQYF | TGTGCCAGCAGCCAAGCGGGAGGCCCTAGCACAGATACGCAGTATTTT | 16 | TRBV7-2 | few | TRBJ2-3 | TRBD2
CASTQSGRGNSPLHF | TGTGCCAGCACTCAAAGCGGCAGGGGTAATTCACCCCTCCACTTT | 15 | TRBV27 | few | TRBJ1-6 | .
CSALRGAGGADTQYF | TGCAGTGCCCTTAGAGGGGCGGGAGGGGCAGATACGCAGTATTTT | 15 | TRBV20-1 | . | TRBJ2-3 | TRBD2
CASSWGISGVADTQYF | TGCGCCAGCAGCTGGGGGATATCGGGAGTGGCAGATACGCAGTATTTT | 16 | TRBV5-1 | . | TRBJ2-3 | .
CAWSRGQRISDTQYF | TGTGCCTGGAGTAGGGGACAGAGAATCTCAGATACGCAGTATTTT | 15 | TRBV30 | . | TRBJ2-3 | TRBD1
CASSTGLGQGPGELFF | TGTGCCAGCAGCACCGGGCTGGGACAGGGACCCGGGGAGCTGTTTTTT | 16 | TRBV12-3/TRBV12-4 | . | TRBJ2-2 | TRBD1
CSARDPASSYEQYF | TGCAGTGCTAGAGATCCCGCAAGCTCCTACGAGCAGTACTTC | 14 | TRBV20-1 | many | TRBJ2-7 | .
CSADVLAGGGEQFF | TGCAGTGCCGACGTGCTAGCGGGAGGTGGTGAGCAGTTCTTC | 14 | TRBV20-1 | . | TRBJ2-1 | TRBD2
CASSLTSGTNYNEQFF | TGCGCCAGCAGCCTCACTAGCGGGACAAACTACAATGAGCAGTTCTTC | 16 | TRBV5-1 | . | TRBJ2-1 | TRBD2
CASSSPGSGEETQYF | TGTGCCAGCAGCTCCCCTGGGAGCGGAGAAGAGACCCAGTACTTC | 15 | TRBV11-3 | . | TRBJ2-5 | .
CATSRDHDNQLVEFF | TGTGCCACCAGCAGAGACCACGATAATCAACTTGTAGAGTTCTTC | 15 | TRBV15 | . | TRBJ2-1 | .
CSAPRYTANTEAFF | TGCAGTGCTCCCCGGTATACCGCGAACACTGAAGCTTTCTTT | 14 | TRBV20-1 | few | TRBJ1-1 | .
CASSVLYPGARDEQYF | TGTGCCAGCAGCGTACTCTATCCGGGGGCCCGCGATGAGCAGTACTTC | 16 | TRBV7-8 | . | TRBJ2-7 | .
CASSLGRGKIGGEQYF | TGTGCCAGCAGCTTAGGCAGGGGTAAGATCGGAGGCGAGCAGTACTTC | 16 | TRBV11-2 | many | TRBJ2-7 | .
CSVGVLAGVNEQFF | TGCAGCGTCGGGGTACTAGCGGGAGTAAATGAGCAGTTCTTC | 14 | TRBV29-1 | . | TRBJ2-1 | TRBD2
CAISGDRLYTF | TGTGCCATCAGCGGGGACCGGCTCTACACCTTC | 11 | TRBV10-3 | few | TRBJ1-2 | .
CSVLTYRGPYNEQFF | TGCAGCGTCCTAACCTACAGGGGGCCGTACAATGAGCAGTTCTTC | 15 | TRBV29-1 | . | TRBJ2-1 | TRBD1
CASSLSLLLTGNEQFF | TGCGCCAGCAGCTTGAGTCTGCTTCTCACGGGCAATGAGCAGTTCTTC | 16 | TRBV5-1 | . | TRBJ2-1 | .
CASSLKGGDGSSPLHF | TGTGCCAGCAGCTTAAAGGGGGGAGACGGTAGTTCACCCCTCCACTTT | 16 | TRBV7-9 | . | TRBJ1-6 | .
CASSFWGQGIPTRETQYF | TGTGCCAGCAGCTTTTGGGGACAGGGGATCCCCACACGGGAGACGCAGTATTTT | 18 | TRBV11-2 | . | TRBJ2-3 | TRBD1
CASSYLGTSSYNEQFF | TGTGCCAGCAGTTACTTAGGGACTAGCTCCTACAATGAGCAGTTCTTC | 16 | TRBV6-2/TRBV6-3 | many | TRBJ2-1 | TRBD2
CATSDSRGSETQYF | TGTGCCACCAGTGATAGCAGGGGGTCAGAGACCCAGTACTTC | 14 | TRBV24-1 | . | TRBJ2-5 | TRBD1
CAGREIHEQYF | TGTGCAGGGCGGGAGATCCACGAGCAGTACTTC | 11 | TRBV9 | few | TRBJ2-7 | TRBD2
CSASPEGRYTDTQYF | TGCAGTGCTAGTCCAGAGGGGAGATACACAGATACGCAGTATTTT | 15 | TRBV20-1 | few | TRBJ2-3 | .
CASGGPGGTIYF | TGTGCCAGCGGGGGGCCCGGGGGCACCATATATTTT | 12 | TRBV12-3/TRBV12-4 | . | TRBJ1-3 | .
CASSLTSGSGEQFF | TGCGCCAGCAGCTTGACTAGCGGATCGGGTGAGCAGTTCTTC | 14 | TRBV5-1 | . | TRBJ2-1 | TRBD2
CSADRDISYEQYF | TGCAGTGCGGACCGGGACATCTCCTACGAGCAGTACTTC | 13 | TRBV20-1 | many | TRBJ2-7 | .
CASSPWTGENQPQHF | TGTGCCAGCAGCCCTTGGACAGGGGAGAATCAGCCCCAGCATTTT | 15 | TRBV5-6 | few | TRBJ1-5 | TRBD1